The 30 T cell receptor beta chains below come from one sample, sequenced in a study of OX40 agonist ivuxolimab in advanced cancers. The method was immunoSEQ multiplex PCR; TCRdb's version includes in-frame clones alone and lacks a portion of them. Of 70,000 to 95,000 clones detected, 80% to 85% appear once; the ten largest clones hold 1% to 1.3%. The sequences come from CD4+ or CD8+ T cells sorted from blood, collected in a trial of the OX40 agonist ivuxolimab. All receptors derive from an adult with an advanced solid tumor such as melanoma, head and neck, liver or kidney cancer.

The chain couples TRBV4-1 to TRBJ1-6, with TRBD1 as a possible D gene (5 bases). Per germline, CDR1 MGHRA and CDR2 YSYEKL. This CDR3 has 16 amino acids. V was cut by 0 bases and J by 9 bases, with 15 bases left in between. The CDR3 bases are TGCGCCAGCAGCCAAGAGGGGACCGTGGTTGGTTCACCCCTCCACTTT. Translated: CASSQEGTVVGSPLHF.

The chain is built from TRBV14 and TRBJ1-6; D remains unclear. V lost 4 bases and J 7 bases, leaving 11 bases between the germline ends. The CDR3 loop spans 14 amino acids. Germline V gives CDR1 SGHDN, CDR2 FVKESK. This CDR3 reads CASSLRTFNSPLHF. The CDR3 bases are TGTGCCAGCAGCCTCCGAACCTTCAATTCACCCCTCCACTTT. Looking up the rest from reference TRBV14 and TRBJ1-6 gives the full variable domain: EAGVTQFPSHSVIEKGQTVTLRCDPISGHDNLYWYRRVMGKEIKFLLHFVKESKQDESGMPNNRFLAERTGGTYSTLKVQPAELEDSGVYFCASSLRTFNSPLHFGNGTRLTVT.

The V call is TRBV28, the J call TRBJ1-5, with D possibly TRBD1 on 5 matching bases. The CDR3 runs 15 residues. The V gene's germline CDR1 is MDHEN and CDR2 SYDVKM. Trimming pared 5 bases from V and 7 bases from J, leaving 18 bases between. Here the CDR3 reads CASSAPAGIGQPQHF. The CDR3 DNA reads as TGTGCCAGCAGTGCCCCCGCAGGGATCGGCCAGCCCCAGCATTTT.

This rearrangement joins TRBV29-1 to TRBJ1-1, with D maybe TRBD1 (6 bases). Trimming removed 4 bases at V and 1 base at J, with 13 bases between. The V gene's germline CDR1 is SQVTM and CDR2 ANQGSEA. CDR3 size: 14 residues. The CDR3 DNA reads as TGCAGCGTTGCCCTGGACAGATCGAACACTGAAGCTTTCTTT. Translation: CSVALDRSNTEAFF. Full variable domain (remainder filled in from reference TRBV29-1 and TRBJ1-1): SAVISQKPSRDICQRGTSLTIQCQVDSQVTMMFWYRQQPGQSLTLIATANQGSEATYESGFVIDKFPISRPNLTFSTLTVSNMSPEDSSIYLCSVALDRSNTEAFFGQGTRLTVV.

This clone turned up a few times. The rearrangement links TRBV19 to TRBJ1-2; maybe TRBD1 (6 bases). This CDR3 spans 13 amino acids. The germline gives CDR1 LNHDA, CDR2 SQIVND (reference sequence). Deletions cut 5 bases from V and 7 bases from J, with 14 bases between. The CDR3 here is CASSYDRIGGYTF. CDR3 sequence (DNA): TGTGCCAGTAGTTATGACAGGATTGGTGGCTACACCTTC.

V gene TRBV29-1 combines with J gene TRBJ1-1; tentatively, D is TRBD1 (5 bases). Trimming cost V 0 bases and J 4 bases, with 15 bases left between them. Germline V gene data show CDR1 as SQVTM and CDR2 as ANQGSEA. The CDR3 loop spans 15 amino acids. This chain's CDR3 is CSVEDLYRLGTEAFF. CDR3 nucleotides: TGCAGCGTTGAAGATCTTTACAGGTTGGGCACTGAAGCTTTCTTT.

This chain links TRBV27 with TRBJ2-1; D is unclear. Germline V gene lookup returns CDR1 MNHEY and CDR2 SMNVEV (reference sequence). The V end lost 6 bases, the J end lost 6 bases, and 15 bases lay between the germline ends. This CDR3 has 14 amino acids. CDR3 sequence: CASSVSKWGNEQFF. As DNA, the CDR3 is TGTGCCAGCAGCGTATCGAAATGGGGCAATGAGCAGTTCTTC.

This clone has just one count. The chain has TRBV2 and TRBJ2-7, with D unresolved. CDR1 SNHLY and CDR2 FYNNEI come from the germline V gene. Trimming pared 5 bases from V and 4 bases from J, leaving 18 bases between. This CDR3 has 15 residues. The CDR3 loop is CASSRDLTQTYEQYV. The CDR3 DNA reads as TGTGCCAGCAGTCGAGACCTTACTCAGACTTACGAGCAGTACGTC.

This clone was picked up one time. This sequence joins TRBV10-1 and TRBJ1-1; 7 bases match TRBD1. This CDR3 region has 12 residues. V trimming: 3 bases; J trimming: 11 bases; junction bases outside the gene matches: 6. Per germline, CDR1 WNHNN and CDR2 SYGVQD (reference sequence). The CDR3 is CASSEGTRGAFF. In DNA form, the CDR3 reads TGCGCCAGCAGTGAAGGCACCAGGGGGGCTTTCTTT.

The V gene is TRBV10-3, the J gene TRBJ2-4; D is perhaps TRBD1 or TRBD2 (5 bases each). The CDR3 covers 16 residues. From germline, CDR1 is ENHRY and CDR2 SYGVKD. Trimming removed 0 bases at V and 8 bases at J, with 17 bases between. The CDR3 DNA follows: TGTGCCATCAGTGAGTCGAGGGGCCCGAGGATAGACATTCAGTACTTC. Its translation is CAISESRGPRIDIQYF.

The chain links TRBV28 to TRBJ2-3; the D is unclear. The germline V gene encodes CDR1 MDHEN and CDR2 SYDVKM. CDR3 length: 13 residues. The V end was cut by 7 bases, the J end by 0 bases, with 8 bases between. The CDR3 DNA is TGTGCCAGCACCGTAACTAGCACAGATACGCAGTATTTT. Amino acid sequence: CASTVTSTDTQYF.

This sequence joins TRBV10-3 and TRBJ2-3; D possibly corresponds to TRBD1 (5 bases). CDR1 and CDR2 from the germline V gene are ENHRY and SYGVKD. This CDR3 has 17 amino acids. V lost 0 bases and J lost 2, with 15 bases in between. CDR3 coding DNA: TGTGCCATCAGTGAGTCGGGGCAGGCCGCCTCCACAGATACGCAGTATTTT. Residues: CAISESGQAASTDTQYF.

The rearrangement joins TRBV28 to TRBJ1-2; TRBD1 matches 7 bases. V lost 6 bases and J lost 3; bases outside the gene matches: 4. Germline V gives CDR1 MDHEN, CDR2 SYDVKM. CDR3 length: 13 amino acids. The CDR3 loop reads CASRIGTDYGYTF. In nucleotides, the CDR3 is TGTGCCAGCAGAATCGGGACAGACTATGGCTACACCTTC.

The rearrangement joins TRBV25-1 to TRBJ1-2; D gene ambiguous. The length of the CDR3 is 15 residues. The V and J ends lost 2 bases and 6 bases respectively, with 16 bases between them. Germline V gene sequence: CDR1 MGHDK, CDR2 SYGVNS. The chain's CDR3 is CASSEGSPGVDGYTF. In DNA form, the CDR3 reads TGTGCCAGCAGTGAAGGGTCGCCCGGCGTCGATGGCTACACCTTC.

J is TRBJ2-3 and V is TRBV2; 7 nucleotides align to TRBD2. Germline CDR1 is SNHLY and CDR2 is FYNNEI. V shed 7 bases and J 4 bases; nucleotides not matched to a gene: 11. The CDR3 consists of 15 residues. CDR3 DNA: TGTGCCAGCATGGAGGGAGCGGGGTGGGCAGATACGCAGTATTTT. As protein: CASMEGAGWADTQYF.

V is TRBV7-2 and J is TRBJ1-5; maybe TRBD1 (5 bases). Trimming removed 3 bases at V and 11 bases at J, with 14 bases between. CDR3 size: 13 residues. Per the germline V gene, CDR1 is SGHTA and CDR2 is FQGNSA. CDR3 sequence reads: CASSFQGLQAQHF. The DNA of the CDR3 is TGTGCCAGCAGCTTCCAGGGTCTACAGGCCCAGCATTTT.

The genes are TRBV30 and TRBJ1-1; D uncertain. The CDR3 spans 14 residues. Trimming left V 1 base short and J 1 base short, with 10 bases between. CDR1 GTSNPN and CDR2 SVGIG come from the germline V gene (reference sequence). The CDR3 DNA reads as TGTGCCTGGAGTGCAAGGGCAGGGAACACTGAAGCTTTCTTT. Translating it yields CAWSARAGNTEAFF. Filled out from reference TRBV30 and TRBJ1-1, the complete variable domain reads SQTIHQWPATLVQPVGSPLSLECTVEGTSNPNLYWYRQAAGRGLQLLFYSVGIGQISSEVPQNLSASRPQDRQFILSSKKLLLSDSGFYLCAWSARAGNTEAFFGQGTRLTVV.

The chain recombines TRBV6-5 with TRBJ1-1, with 9 bases lining up with TRBD1. CDR3 size: 15 residues. Unmatched junction bases numbered 4, after V lost 4 bases and J lost 1 base. CDR1 and CDR2 (germline): MNHEY, SVGAGI. CDR3 DNA: TGTGCCAGCAGTTCCCCGGGACAGGGGAACACTGAAGCTTTCTTT. Residues: CASSSPGQGNTEAFF.

The chain employs TRBV5-1 and TRBJ2-3; no clear D gene. This CDR3 is 13 amino acids long. The germline gives CDR1 SGHRS, CDR2 YFSETQ. Deletions cut 3 bases from V and 3 bases from J, with 8 bases between. For the CDR3, the DNA is TGCGCCAGCAGCTCGTTGGGGACAGATACGCAGTATTTT. Its translation is CASSSLGTDTQYF. The whole variable domain, remainder taken from reference TRBV5-1 and TRBJ2-3, is KAGVTQTPRYLIKTRGQQVTLSCSPISGHRSVSWYQQTPGQGLQFLFEYFSETQRNKGNFPGRFSGRQFSNSRSEMNVSTLELGDSALYLCASSSLGTDTQYFGPGTRLTVL.

V usage is TRBV27 and J usage is TRBJ1-2, with 7 bases aligning to TRBD1. Germline assignment: CDR1 MNHEY and CDR2 SMNVEV (reference sequence). Losses at the gene ends were 8 bases for V and 6 bases for J; bases not matched to a gene: 12. The CDR3 consists of 14 residues. The CDR3 loop is CASGSYGTENGYTF. CDR3 bases: TGTGCCAGCGGTTCCTATGGGACAGAAAATGGCTACACCTTC.

The V and J genes are TRBV11-3 and TRBJ2-2, with 7 bases aligning to TRBD1. Per the germline V gene, CDR1 is SGHNT and CDR2 is YENEEA. The J segment lost 5 bases and the V segment lost 5 bases, leaving 11 bases of the junction unmatched. CDR3 length: 16 residues. This chain's CDR3 is CASSRLGTDQTGELFF. DNA of the CDR3: TGTGCCAGCAGCCGCCTGGGGACAGATCAGACCGGGGAGCTGTTTTTT. Drawing the rest from reference TRBV11-3 and TRBJ2-2, the complete variable domain is EAGVVQSPRYKIIEKKQPVAFWCNPISGHNTLYWYLQNLGQGPELLIRYENEEAVDDSQLPKDRFSAERLKGVDSTLKIQPAELGDSAVYLCASSRLGTDQTGELFFGEGSRLTVL.

This clone has a single count. This chain connects TRBV5-1 to TRBJ2-3, with D perhaps TRBD1 (6 bases). Germline V gene sequence: CDR1 SGHRS, CDR2 YFSETQ. V lost 0 bases to trimming and J lost 0 bases, with 14 bases between them. CDR3 length equals 17 residues. The DNA for the CDR3 is TGCGCCAGCAGCTTGGGGGGGCAGAGATCTAGCACAGATACGCAGTATTTT. Amino acids: CASSLGGQRSSTDTQYF.

V is TRBV7-9 and J is TRBJ2-5, with a tentative D call TRBD1 (6 bases). CDR1 is SEHNR and CDR2 is FQNEAQ in the germline V gene (reference sequence). The CDR3 has 14 amino acids. Trimming removed 4 bases from V and 5 bases from J, with 14 bases in between. CDR3 sequence: CASSSYRDEETQYF. The DNA for the CDR3 is TGTGCCAGCAGCTCGTACAGGGACGAGGAGACCCAGTACTTC.

CDR3 sequence reads: CASSSTRGSDIQYF. Here the CDR3 DNA reads TGTGCCAGCAGCTCCACACGGGGGAGTGACATTCAGTACTTC. The J gene is TRBJ2-4, the V gene TRBV7-9, with D perhaps matching TRBD2 (6 bases). Germline assignment: CDR1 SEHNR and CDR2 FQNEAQ (reference sequence). Deletions cut 4 bases from V and 8 bases from J, with 15 bases between. The CDR3 runs 14 residues.

This chain uses TRBV7-6 with TRBJ1-3; D unclear. This CDR3 is 14 amino acids long. V lost 5 bases and J 8 bases, leaving 16 bases between the germline ends. CDR1 is SGHVS, CDR2 FNYEAQ, per germline. In DNA form, the CDR3 reads TGTGCCAGCAGCGCGAGGCGGGATGGGGACACCATATATTTT. It specifies CASSARRDGDTIYF.

This clone has just a few counts. The chain joins TRBV28 to TRBJ1-3; D remains unclear. This CDR3 has 11 amino acids. Deletions cut 4 bases from V and 2 bases from J, with 0 bases between. Per the germline V gene, CDR1 is MDHEN and CDR2 is SYDVKM. CDR3 nucleotide sequence: TGTGCCAGCAGTTCTGGAAACACCATATATTTT. It codes for CASSSGNTIYF.

The V and J genes are TRBV6-1 and TRBJ2-3, with D perhaps matching TRBD1 (5 bases). Germline loops: CDR1 MNHNS, CDR2 SASEGT. V was trimmed by 6 bases and J by 0 bases, leaving 10 bases between them. The CDR3 has 14 amino acids. The CDR3 nucleotides are TGTGCCAGCAGAACAGGCCATAGCACAGATACGCAGTATTTT. Translation gives CASRTGHSTDTQYF.

The J gene is TRBJ2-6, the V gene TRBV9; D possibly corresponds to TRBD1 (5 bases). The V end lost 4 bases, the J end lost 4 bases, and 24 bases lay between the germline ends. The CDR3 is made up of 19 amino acids. Germline CDR1 SGDLS, CDR2 YYNGEE. The CDR3 DNA is TGTGCCAGCAGCCACAGGACCGTGAACTTGAAGTGGGGGGCCAACGTCCTGACTTTC. Translation: CASSHRTVNLKWGANVLTF. The full variable domain, with the rest looked up from reference TRBV9 and TRBJ2-6, is DSGVTQTPKHLITATGQRVTLRCSPRSGDLSVYWYQQSLDQGLQFLIQYYNGEERAKGNILERFSAQQFPDLHSELNLSSLELGDSALYFCASSHRTVNLKWGANVLTFGAGSRLTVL.

V is TRBV7-2 and J is TRBJ1-1; no clear D gene. There are 13 residues in the CDR3. Trimming removed 5 bases at V and 1 base at J, with 8 bases between. Germline V gives CDR1 SGHTA, CDR2 FQGNSA. The CDR3 is CASSRQANTEAFF. The CDR3 DNA reads TGTGCCAGCAGCAGACAAGCGAACACTGAAGCTTTCTTT. The full variable domain, rest sourced from reference TRBV7-2 and TRBJ1-1, is GAGVSQSPSNKVTEKGKDVELRCDPISGHTALYWYRQSLGQGLEFLIYFQGNSAPDKSGLPSDRFSAERTGGSVSTLTIQRTQQEDSAVYLCASSRQANTEAFFGQGTRLTVV.

The rearrangement links TRBV4-3 to TRBJ2-5, with TRBD2 identical over 11 bases. CDR1 is LGHNA and CDR2 is YSLEER in the germline V gene. This CDR3 is built from 14 residues. With V trimmed by 4 bases and J by 3 bases, 1 base remained unmatched. CDR3 coding DNA: TGCGCCAGCAGCCTGGGACTAGCGGAAGAGACCCAGTACTTC. Protein product: CASSLGLAEETQYF.